Described below is a single TCR beta chain sequence and its context. Germline CDR1 reads SGHRS; CDR2 reads YFSETQ. The CDR3 spans 20 residues. Losses at the gene ends were 2 bases for V and 6 bases for J; bases not matched to a gene: 18. The data derive from a study of T cells in Graves' hyperthyroidism and ophthalmopathy. The source material, RNA transcripts, was used to amplify TCR beta CDR3 regions. A set of HTBI primers served as the primers for a first-round RT-PCR of the TCR CDR3. TCRdb fed the multiplex PCR reads into MiXCR, producing one record per CDR3 protein. The data show about 740,000 distinct CDR3 sequences, with 14% seen just once and about 10% held by the top ten.

Material for sequencing was blood. The TCR was taken from a woman younger than 30 with Graves' hyperthyroidism. V usage is TRBV5-1 and J usage is TRBJ2-2, with 11 bases aligning to TRBD2. CDR3 coding DNA: TGCGCCAGCAGCTTAGGACGACTAGCGGGATTCAGGGTCTCTGCCGGGGAGCTGTTTTTT. This translates into CASSLGRLAGFRVSAGELFF.